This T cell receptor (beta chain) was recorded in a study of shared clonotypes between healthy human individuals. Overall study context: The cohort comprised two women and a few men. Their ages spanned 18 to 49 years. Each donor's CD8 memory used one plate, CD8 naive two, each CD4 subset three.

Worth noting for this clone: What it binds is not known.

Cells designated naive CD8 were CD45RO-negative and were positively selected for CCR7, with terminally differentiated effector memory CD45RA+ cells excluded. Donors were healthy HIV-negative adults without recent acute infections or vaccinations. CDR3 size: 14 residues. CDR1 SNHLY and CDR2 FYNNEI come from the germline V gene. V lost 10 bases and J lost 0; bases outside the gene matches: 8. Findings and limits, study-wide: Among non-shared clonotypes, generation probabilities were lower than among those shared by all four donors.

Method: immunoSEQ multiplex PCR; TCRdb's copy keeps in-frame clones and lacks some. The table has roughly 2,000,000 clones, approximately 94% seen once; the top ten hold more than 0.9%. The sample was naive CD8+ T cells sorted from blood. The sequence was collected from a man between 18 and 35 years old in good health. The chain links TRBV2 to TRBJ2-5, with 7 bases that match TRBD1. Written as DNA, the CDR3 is TGTGCCAAGACAGGGACCACGTACCAAGAGACCCAGTACTTC. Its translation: CAKTGTTYQETQYF.